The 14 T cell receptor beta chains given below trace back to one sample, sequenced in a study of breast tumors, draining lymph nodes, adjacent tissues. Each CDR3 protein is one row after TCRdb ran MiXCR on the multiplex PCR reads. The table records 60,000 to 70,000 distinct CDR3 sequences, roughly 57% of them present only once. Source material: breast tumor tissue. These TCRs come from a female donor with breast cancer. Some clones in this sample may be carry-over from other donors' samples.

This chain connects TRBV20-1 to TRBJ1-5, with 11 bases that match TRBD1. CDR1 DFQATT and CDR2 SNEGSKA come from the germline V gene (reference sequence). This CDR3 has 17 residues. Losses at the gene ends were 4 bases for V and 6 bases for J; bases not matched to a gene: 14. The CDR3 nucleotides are TGCAGTGCTACCCCCTGGACAGGGGGCGCGAGGAGTCAGCCCCAGCATTTT. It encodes CSATPWTGGARSQPQHF.

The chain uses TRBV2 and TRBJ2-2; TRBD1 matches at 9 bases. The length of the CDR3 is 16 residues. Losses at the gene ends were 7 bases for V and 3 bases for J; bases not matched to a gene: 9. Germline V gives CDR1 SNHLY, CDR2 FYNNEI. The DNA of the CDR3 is TGTGCCAGCAACCTGGGGGGGACAGGGTACACCGGGGAGCTGTTTTTT. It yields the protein CASNLGGTGYTGELFF.

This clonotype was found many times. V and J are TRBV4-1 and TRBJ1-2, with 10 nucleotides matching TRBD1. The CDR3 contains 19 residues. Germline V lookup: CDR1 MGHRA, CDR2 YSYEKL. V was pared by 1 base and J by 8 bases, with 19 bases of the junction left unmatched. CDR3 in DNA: TGCGCCAGCAGCCAAGGGGCCGGGACAGGGGAGCCAATCGCGACGGGCTACACCTTC. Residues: CASSQGAGTGEPIATGYTF.

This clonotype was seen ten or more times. The CDR3 region has the DNA TGTGCCAGCAGCTTAGTTCAGGGGAACTATGGCTACACCTTC. As protein: CASSLVQGNYGYTF. The chain recombines TRBV7-9 with TRBJ1-2; D may be TRBD1 (6 bases). CDR3 length: 14 residues. The V gene lost 1 base and the J gene lost 2 bases, with 8 bases spanning the gap. Germline V lookup: CDR1 SEHNR, CDR2 FQNEAQ (reference sequence).

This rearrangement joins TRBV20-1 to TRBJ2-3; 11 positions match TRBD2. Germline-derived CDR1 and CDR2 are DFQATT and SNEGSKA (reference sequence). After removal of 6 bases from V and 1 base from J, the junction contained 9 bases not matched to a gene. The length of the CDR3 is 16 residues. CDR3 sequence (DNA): TGCAGTGCAAGCCCTACTAGCGGGGGCCGCACAGATACGCAGTATTTT. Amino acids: CSASPTSGGRTDTQYF.

The CDR3 coding sequence is TGCAGTGCTATAGCGGGGCCAACAGAGACCCAGTACTTC. This encodes CSAIAGPTETQYF. The chain has TRBV20-1 and TRBJ2-5; the match to TRBD2 covers 8 bases. Per germline, CDR1 DFQATT and CDR2 SNEGSKA (reference sequence). V was pared by 4 bases and J by 4 bases, with 5 bases of the junction left unmatched. The CDR3 totals 13 residues.

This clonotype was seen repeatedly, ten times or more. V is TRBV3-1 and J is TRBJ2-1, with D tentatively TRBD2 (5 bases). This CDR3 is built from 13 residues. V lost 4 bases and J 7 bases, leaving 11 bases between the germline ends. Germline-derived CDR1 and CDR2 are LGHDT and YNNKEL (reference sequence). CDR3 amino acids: CASSPPGGNEQFF. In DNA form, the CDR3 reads TGTGCCAGCAGCCCTCCCGGCGGGAATGAGCAGTTCTTC.

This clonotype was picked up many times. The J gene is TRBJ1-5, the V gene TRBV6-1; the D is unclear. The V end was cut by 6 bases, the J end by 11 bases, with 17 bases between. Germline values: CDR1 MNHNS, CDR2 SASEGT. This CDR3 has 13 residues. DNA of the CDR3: TGTGCCAGCAGCGGACCCCGGCAGGCGGCCCAGCATTTT. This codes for CASSGPRQAAQHF.

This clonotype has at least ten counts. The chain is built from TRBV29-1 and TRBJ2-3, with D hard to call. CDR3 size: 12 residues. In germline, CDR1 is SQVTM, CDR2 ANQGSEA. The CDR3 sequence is CSVLKSTDTQYF. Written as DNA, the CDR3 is TGCAGTGTCCTAAAGAGTACAGATACGCAGTATTTT.

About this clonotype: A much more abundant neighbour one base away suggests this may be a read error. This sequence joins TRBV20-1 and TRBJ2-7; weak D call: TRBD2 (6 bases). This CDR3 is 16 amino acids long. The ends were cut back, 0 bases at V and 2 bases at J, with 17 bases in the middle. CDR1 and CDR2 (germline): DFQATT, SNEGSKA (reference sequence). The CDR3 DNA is TGCAGTGCTAGAGATGGTCGGGCTAGCGCGGCCTACGAGCAGTACTTC. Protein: CSARDGRASAAYEQYF.

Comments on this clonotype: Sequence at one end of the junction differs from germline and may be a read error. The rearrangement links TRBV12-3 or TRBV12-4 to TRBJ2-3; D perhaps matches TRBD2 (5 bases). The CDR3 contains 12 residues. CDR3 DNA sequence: TGTGCCAGCAGTCTCAGACCAACCCAGAGGGATTTT. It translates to CASSLRPTQRDF.

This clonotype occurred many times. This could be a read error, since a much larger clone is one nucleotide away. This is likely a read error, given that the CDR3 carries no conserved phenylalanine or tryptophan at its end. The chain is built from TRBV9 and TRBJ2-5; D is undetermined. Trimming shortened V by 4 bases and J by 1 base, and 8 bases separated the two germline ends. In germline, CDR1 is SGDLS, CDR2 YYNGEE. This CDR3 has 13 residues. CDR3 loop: CASSIGFQETQYS. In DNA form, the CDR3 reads TGTGCCAGCAGCATAGGATTCCAAGAGACCCAGTACTCC.

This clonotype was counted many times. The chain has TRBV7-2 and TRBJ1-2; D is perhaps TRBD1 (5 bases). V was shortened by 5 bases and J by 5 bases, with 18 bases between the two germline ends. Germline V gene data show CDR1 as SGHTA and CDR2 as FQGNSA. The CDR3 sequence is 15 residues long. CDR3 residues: CASSLVGRGEYGYTF. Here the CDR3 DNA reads TGTGCCAGCAGCCTCGTTGGGAGGGGAGAATATGGCTACACCTTC.

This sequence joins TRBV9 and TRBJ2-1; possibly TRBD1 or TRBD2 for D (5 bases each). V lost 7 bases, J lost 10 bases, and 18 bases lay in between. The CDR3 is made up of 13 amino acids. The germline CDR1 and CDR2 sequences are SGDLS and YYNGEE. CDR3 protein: CASEPTSGREQFF. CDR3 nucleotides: TGTGCCAGCGAACCGACCTCGGGACGGGAGCAGTTCTTC.